This entry is about one T cell receptor (beta chain). The data derive from a study of preoperative IRX-2 immunotherapy in early breast cancer. As to treatment: preoperative locoregional IRX-2 cytokine immunotherapy. Samples came from a phase Ib trial of preoperative locoregional IRX-2 cytokine immunotherapy. Sequenced by immunoSEQ multiplex PCR; TCRdb stores in-frame clones only, minus some. Seen here are under 11,000 clones, over 75% observed once, and the top ten hold around 5.9%. The sequence was obtained from a human donor with breast cancer. Sequenced material: lymph node tissue, taken before IRX-2 immunotherapy.

DNA of the CDR3: TGTGCCAGCAGCTTGGAGGGAGCAGTCTACAATGAGCAGTTCTTC. Translation: CASSLEGAVYNEQFF. The V call is TRBV11-3, the J call TRBJ2-1; perhaps TRBD2 as D (6 bases). The CDR3 is made up of 15 amino acids. V was clipped by 3 bases and J by 3 bases, with 12 bases between them. Germline CDR1 is SGHNT and CDR2 is YENEEA.